This entry is about one T cell receptor (beta chain). Its antigen is not identified. These data originate in a study of T cell responses to AZD1222 COVID-19 vaccine. Study findings and constraints: Per reports, nearly half of all spike-specific TCRs target regions that are unmutated in variants. Spike-specific TCR breadth and depth were elevated following two AZD1222 doses. White British people made up most donors, females outnumbered males, and clonal diversity was possibly underestimated.

The data were produced by immunoSEQ multiplex PCR, yet TCRdb's version contains in-frame clones alone and is incomplete. The table lists over 150,000 clones, approximately 90% of them singletons. There are 15 residues in the CDR3. V was shortened by 3 bases and J by 1 base, with 13 bases between the two germline ends. CDR1 is SGHAT, CDR2 FQNNGV, per germline. This sequence was found in an adult in good health. This chain links TRBV11-2 with TRBJ2-7, with D possibly being TRBD2 (5 bases). Material: peripheral blood, obtained on day 0 of AZD1222 vaccination. The DNA for the CDR3 is TGTGCCAGCAGCTTTGGCCCGGAGGTGTCCTACGAGCAGTACTTC. Protein sequence: CASSFGPEVSYEQYF.